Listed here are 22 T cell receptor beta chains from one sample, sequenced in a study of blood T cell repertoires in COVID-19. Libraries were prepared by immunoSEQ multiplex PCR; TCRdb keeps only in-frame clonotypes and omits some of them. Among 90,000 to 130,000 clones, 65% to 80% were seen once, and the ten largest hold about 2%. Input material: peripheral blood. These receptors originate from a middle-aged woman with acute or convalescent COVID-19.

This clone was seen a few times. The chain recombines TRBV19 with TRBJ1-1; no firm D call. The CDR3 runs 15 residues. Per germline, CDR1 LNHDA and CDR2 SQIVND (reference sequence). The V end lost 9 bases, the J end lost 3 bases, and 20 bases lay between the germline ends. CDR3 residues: CASQRRVRLDTEAFF. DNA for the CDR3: TGTGCCAGCCAGAGGAGGGTTAGATTGGACACTGAAGCTTTCTTT.

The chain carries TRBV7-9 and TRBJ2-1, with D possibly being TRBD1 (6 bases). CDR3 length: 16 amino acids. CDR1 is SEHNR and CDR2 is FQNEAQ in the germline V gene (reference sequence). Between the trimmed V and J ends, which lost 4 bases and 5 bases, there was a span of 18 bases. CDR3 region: CASSWAQGVGDNEQFF. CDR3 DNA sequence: TGTGCCAGCAGCTGGGCACAGGGTGTGGGGGACAATGAGCAGTTCTTC.

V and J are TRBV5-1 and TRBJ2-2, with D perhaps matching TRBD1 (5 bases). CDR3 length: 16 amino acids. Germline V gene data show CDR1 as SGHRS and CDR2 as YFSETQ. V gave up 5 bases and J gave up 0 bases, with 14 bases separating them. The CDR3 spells CASSREVTANTGELFF. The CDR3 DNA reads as TGCGCCAGCAGTCGTGAGGTGACAGCGAACACCGGGGAGCTGTTTTTT.

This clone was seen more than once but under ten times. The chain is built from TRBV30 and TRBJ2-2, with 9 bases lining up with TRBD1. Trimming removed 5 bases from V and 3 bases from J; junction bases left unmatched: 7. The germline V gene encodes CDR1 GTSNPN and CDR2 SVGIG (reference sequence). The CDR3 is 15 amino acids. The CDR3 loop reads CAWGQGLGDTGELFF. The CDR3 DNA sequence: TGTGCCTGGGGACAGGGGTTAGGCGACACCGGGGAGCTGTTTTTT.

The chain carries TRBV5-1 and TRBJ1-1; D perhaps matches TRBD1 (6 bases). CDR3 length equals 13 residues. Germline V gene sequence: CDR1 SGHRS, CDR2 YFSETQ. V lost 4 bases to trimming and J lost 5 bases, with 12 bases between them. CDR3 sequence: CASSLRGGTEAFF. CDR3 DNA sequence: TGCGCCAGCAGCCTCAGGGGTGGAACTGAAGCTTTCTTT.

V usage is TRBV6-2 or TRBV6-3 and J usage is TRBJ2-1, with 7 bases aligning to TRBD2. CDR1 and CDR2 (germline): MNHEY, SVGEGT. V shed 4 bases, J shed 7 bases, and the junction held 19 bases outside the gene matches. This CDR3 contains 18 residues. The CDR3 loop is CASSSDPLRTRVRNEQFF. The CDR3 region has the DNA TGTGCCAGCAGTTCCGACCCTTTAAGGACTAGGGTCCGGAATGAGCAGTTCTTC.

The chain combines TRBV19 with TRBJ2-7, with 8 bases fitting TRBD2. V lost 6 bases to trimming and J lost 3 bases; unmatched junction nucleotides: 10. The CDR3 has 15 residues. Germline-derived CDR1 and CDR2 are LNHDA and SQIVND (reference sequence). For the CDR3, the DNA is TGTGCCAGTAGGGCCCGGGGGGGGGTTAACTACGAGCAGTACTTC. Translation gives CASRARGGVNYEQYF.

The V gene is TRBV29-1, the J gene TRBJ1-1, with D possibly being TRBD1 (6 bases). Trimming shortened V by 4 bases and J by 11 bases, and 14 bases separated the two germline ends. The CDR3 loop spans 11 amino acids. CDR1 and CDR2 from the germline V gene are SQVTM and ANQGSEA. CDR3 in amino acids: CSVGEGGRAFF. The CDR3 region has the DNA TGCAGCGTTGGAGAAGGGGGTCGGGCTTTCTTT. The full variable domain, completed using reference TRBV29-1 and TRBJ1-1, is SAVISQKPSRDICQRGTSLTIQCQVDSQVTMMFWYRQQPGQSLTLIATANQGSEATYESGFVIDKFPISRPNLTFSTLTVSNMSPEDSSIYLCSVGEGGRAFFGQGTRLTVV.

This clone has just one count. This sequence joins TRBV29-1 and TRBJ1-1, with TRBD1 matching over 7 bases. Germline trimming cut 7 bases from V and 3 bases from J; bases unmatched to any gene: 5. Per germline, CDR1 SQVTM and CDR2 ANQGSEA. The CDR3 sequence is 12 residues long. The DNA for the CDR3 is TGCAGCGGCTTACAGGGGTACACTGAAGCTTTCTTT. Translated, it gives CSGLQGYTEAFF.

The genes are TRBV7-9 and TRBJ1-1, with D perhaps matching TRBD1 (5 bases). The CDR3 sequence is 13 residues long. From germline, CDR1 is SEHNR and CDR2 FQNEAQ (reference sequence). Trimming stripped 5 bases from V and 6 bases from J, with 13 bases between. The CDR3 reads CASSLSGRSEAFF. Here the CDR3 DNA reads TGTGCCAGCAGCCTTTCAGGGCGTTCTGAAGCTTTCTTT.

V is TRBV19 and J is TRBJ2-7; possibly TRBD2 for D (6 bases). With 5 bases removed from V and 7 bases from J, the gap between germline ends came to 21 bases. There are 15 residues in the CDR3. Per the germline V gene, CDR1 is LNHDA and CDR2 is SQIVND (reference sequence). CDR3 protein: CASSDRAAGRREQYF. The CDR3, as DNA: TGTGCCAGTAGTGATCGGGCGGCAGGGAGGCGGGAGCAGTACTTC.

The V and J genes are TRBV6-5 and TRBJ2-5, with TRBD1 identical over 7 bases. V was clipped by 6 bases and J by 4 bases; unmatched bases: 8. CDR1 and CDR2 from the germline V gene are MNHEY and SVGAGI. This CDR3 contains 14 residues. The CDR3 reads CASSFRGGSETQYF. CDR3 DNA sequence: TGTGCCAGCAGCTTCAGAGGGGGCTCAGAGACCCAGTACTTC.

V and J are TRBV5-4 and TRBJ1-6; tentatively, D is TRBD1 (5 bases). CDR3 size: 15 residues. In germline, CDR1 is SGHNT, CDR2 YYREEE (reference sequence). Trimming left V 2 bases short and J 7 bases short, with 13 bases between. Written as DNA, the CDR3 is TGTGCCAGCAGCTTCGGCAGGGAAAGGAATTCACCCCTCCACTTT. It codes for CASSFGRERNSPLHF. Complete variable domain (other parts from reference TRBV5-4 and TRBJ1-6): ETGVTQSPTHLIKTRGQQVTLRCSSQSGHNTVSWYQQALGQGPQFIFQYYREEENGRGNFPPRFSGLQFPNYSSELNVNALELDDSALYLCASSFGRERNSPLHFGNGTRLTVT.

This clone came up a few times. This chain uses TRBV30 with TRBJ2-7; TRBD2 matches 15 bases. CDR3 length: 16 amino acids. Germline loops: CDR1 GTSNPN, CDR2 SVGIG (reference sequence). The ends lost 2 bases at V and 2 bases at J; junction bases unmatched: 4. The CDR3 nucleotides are TGTGCCTGGAGTAGGGGACTAGCGGGGGGCACCTACGAGCAGTACTTC. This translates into CAWSRGLAGGTYEQYF. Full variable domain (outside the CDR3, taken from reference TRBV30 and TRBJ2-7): SQTIHQWPATLVQPVGSPLSLECTVEGTSNPNLYWYRQAAGRGLQLLFYSVGIGQISSEVPQNLSASRPQDRQFILSSKKLLLSDSGFYLCAWSRGLAGGTYEQYFGPGTRLTVT.

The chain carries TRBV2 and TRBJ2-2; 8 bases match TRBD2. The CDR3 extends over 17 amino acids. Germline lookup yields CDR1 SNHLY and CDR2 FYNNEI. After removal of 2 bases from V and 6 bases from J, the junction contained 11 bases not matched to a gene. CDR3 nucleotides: TGTGCCAGCAGTGAACGTGGGCGGGAGGTAGTATCCGGGGAGCTGTTTTTT. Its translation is CASSERGREVVSGELFF.

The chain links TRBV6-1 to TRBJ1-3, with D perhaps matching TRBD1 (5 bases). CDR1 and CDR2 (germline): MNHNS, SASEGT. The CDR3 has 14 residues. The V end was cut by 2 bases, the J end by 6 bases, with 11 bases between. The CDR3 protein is CASSEFGRENTIYF. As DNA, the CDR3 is TGTGCCAGCAGTGAATTCGGCAGGGAAAACACCATATATTTT.

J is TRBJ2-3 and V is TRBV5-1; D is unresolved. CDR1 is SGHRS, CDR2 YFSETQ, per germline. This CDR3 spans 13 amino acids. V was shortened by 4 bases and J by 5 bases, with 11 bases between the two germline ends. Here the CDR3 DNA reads TGCGCCAGCAGCCCCAACATAATAGATACGCAGTATTTT. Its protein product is CASSPNIIDTQYF.

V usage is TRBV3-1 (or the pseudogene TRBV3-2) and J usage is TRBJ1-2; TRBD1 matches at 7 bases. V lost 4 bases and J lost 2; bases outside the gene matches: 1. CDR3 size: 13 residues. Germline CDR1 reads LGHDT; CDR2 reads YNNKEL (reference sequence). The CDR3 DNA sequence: TGTGCCAGCAGCCCGACAGGGAACTATGGCTACACCTTC. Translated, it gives CASSPTGNYGYTF.

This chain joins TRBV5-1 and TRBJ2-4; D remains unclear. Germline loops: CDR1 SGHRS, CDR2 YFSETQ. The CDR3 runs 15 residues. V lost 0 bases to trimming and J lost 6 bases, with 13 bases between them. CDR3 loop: CASSLVGVSLNIQYF. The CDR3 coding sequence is TGCGCCAGCAGCTTGGTTGGAGTAAGCCTAAACATTCAGTACTTC.

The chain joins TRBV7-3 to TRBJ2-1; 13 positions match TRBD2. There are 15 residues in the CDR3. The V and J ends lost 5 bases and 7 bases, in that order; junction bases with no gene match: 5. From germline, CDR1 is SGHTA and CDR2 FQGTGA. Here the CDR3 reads CASSPGLAGANEQFF. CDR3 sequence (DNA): TGTGCCAGCAGCCCCGGACTAGCGGGGGCTAATGAGCAGTTCTTC.

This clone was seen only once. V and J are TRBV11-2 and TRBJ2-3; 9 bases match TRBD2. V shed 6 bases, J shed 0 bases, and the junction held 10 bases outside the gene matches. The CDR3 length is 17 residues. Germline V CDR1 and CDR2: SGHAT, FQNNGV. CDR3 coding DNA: TGTGCCAGCAGTTACTTTATAGCGGGGGCTAGCACAGATACGCAGTATTTT. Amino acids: CASSYFIAGASTDTQYF.

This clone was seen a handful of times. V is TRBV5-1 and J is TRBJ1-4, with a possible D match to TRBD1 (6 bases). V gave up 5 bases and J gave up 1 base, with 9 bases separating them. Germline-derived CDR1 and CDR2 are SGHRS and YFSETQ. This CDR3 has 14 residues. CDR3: CASRTGGTNEKLFF. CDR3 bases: TGCGCCAGCAGGACAGGAGGAACTAATGAAAAACTGTTTTTT.